Listed below are T cell receptor beta chains from one sample, sequenced in a study of T cells in pancreatic ductal adenocarcinoma. Here immunoSEQ multiplex PCR was the method, and the copy in TCRdb shows in-frame clones only, minus some. The profile shows roughly 100,000 clones, 90% to 95% of them singletons. Input material: PBMCs. These receptors were taken from a human donor with pancreatic ductal adenocarcinoma. CDR3s include the opening cysteine and the closing phenylalanine or tryptophan. Each record gives: D gene, V gene, clone size, J gene, CDR3 DNA, CDR3 protein. The D gene is left open where the match is weak. For some rows the clone size is stated as once, few or many, or as a class when expanded; others skip it.

TRBD1	TRBV7-2	-	TRBJ2-7	TGTGCCAGCAGCCCTATCGGGACAGGGAATTACGAGCAGTACTTC	CASSPIGTGNYEQYF
-	TRBV6-1	-	TRBJ2-7	TGTGCCGCTGGGCCCGGGGTAGTTGGTCTCTACGAGCAGTACTTC	CAAGPGVVGLYEQYF
-	TRBV5-1	-	TRBJ2-3	TGCGCCAGCAGGCGGAGCAGTCTTAACACAGATACGCAGTATTTT	CASRRSSLNTDTQYF
-	TRBV28	once	TRBJ1-5	TGTGCCAGCAGTTTTTCTGGGGGCCGATATAGCAATCAGCCCCAGCATTTT	CASSFSGGRYSNQPQHF
-	TRBV19	-	TRBJ1-2	TGTGCCAGTGGGAGGAGTAACTATGGCTACACCTTC	CASGRSNYGYTF
TRBD1	TRBV30	once	TRBJ2-7	TGTGCCTGGGGACAGGGCCAGAAGTACTTC	CAWGQGQKYF
-	TRBV28	once	TRBJ1-1	TGTGCCAGCAGTTTTAATAGGAGAGCTTTCTTT	CASSFNRRAFF
TRBD2	TRBV11-2	-	TRBJ2-1	TGTGCCAGCAGCTTAGTTGCTAGCGGGAGCTTCAATGAGCAGTTCTTC	CASSLVASGSFNEQFF
TRBD2	TRBV18	-	TRBJ2-1	TGTGCCAGCTCACCAGGGGAGGGGCGTGAGCAGTTCTTC	CASSPGEGREQFF
-	TRBV4-2	-	TRBJ2-7	TGTGCCAGCAGCCAAGATGGCGGGACAGCAAACTACGAGCAGTACTTC	CASSQDGGTANYEQYF
TRBD1	TRBV15	-	TRBJ1-2	TGTGCCACCAGCAGAGGACAGGGTTTCCATGGCTACACCTTC	CATSRGQGFHGYTF
-	TRBV28	-	TRBJ2-1	TGTGCCAGCAGTTTTAGGGGTATTCTTGAGCAGTTCTTC	CASSFRGILEQFF
TRBD2	TRBV29-1	-	TRBJ2-7	TGCAGCCTTAGACTAGCGGGGTCCTACGAGCAGTACTTC	CSLRLAGSYEQYF
TRBD2	TRBV7-2	once	TRBJ2-7	TGTGCCAGCAGCGCCGCGGGGACTAACTCCTACGAGCAGTACTTC	CASSAAGTNSYEQYF
-	TRBV6-5	-	TRBJ1-1	TGTGCCAGCAGTAAGACACGGAACACTGAAGCTTTCTTT	CASSKTRNTEAFF
TRBD1	TRBV7-2	-	TRBJ1-2	TGTGCCAGCAGCAAACGGGACAGGGTTCAGGGCTACACCTTC	CASSKRDRVQGYTF
TRBD2	TRBV28	-	TRBJ2-7	TGTGCCAGCAGTGTACTAGCGGGAGGGCCCTACGAGCAGTACTTC	CASSVLAGGPYEQYF
TRBD2	TRBV7-2	-	TRBJ2-7	TGTGCCAGCAGCCCCAGCGGGACCTACGAGCAGTACTTC	CASSPSGTYEQYF
-	TRBV2	-	TRBJ2-5	TGTGCCAGCACAGGGGAAGCGCTATATTTCCAAGAGACCCAGTACTTC	CASTGEALYFQETQYF
-	TRBV7-2	-	TRBJ2-2	TGTGCCAGCAGCCCACCAGCGACTTCGGTGACCGGGGAGCTGTTTTTT	CASSPPATSVTGELFF
TRBD2	TRBV7-2	once	TRBJ2-1	TGTGCCAGCAGCACCAGCCTAGCGGGATATGGCGAGCAGTTCTTC	CASSTSLAGYGEQFF
-	TRBV11-2	-	TRBJ1-2	TGTGCCAGCAGCTTTCAACAGGCCGTCAACTATGGCTACACCTTC	CASSFQQAVNYGYTF
TRBD1	TRBV30	-	TRBJ2-7	TGTGCCTGGAGTGTACGCTCGGGGACAGGGGATCTCGAGCAGTACTTC	CAWSVRSGTGDLEQYF
TRBD1	TRBV7-7	-	TRBJ2-3	TGTGCCAGCAGCACGAACCCGGGACAGGAGATGTCTAGCACAGATACGCAGTATTTT	CASSTNPGQEMSSTDTQYF
-	TRBV28	-	TRBJ1-2	TGTGCCAGCGACGGAGCCTATGGCTACACCTTC	CASDGAYGYTF
-	TRBV6-5	-	TRBJ2-5	TGTGCCAGCAGGAGAACAGTAGATCCAGGAGAGACCCAGTACTTC	CASRRTVDPGETQYF
TRBD2	TRBV27	-	TRBJ2-7	TGTGCCAGCAGGGGACTAGGTCCCTACGAGCAGTACTTC	CASRGLGPYEQYF
TRBD2	TRBV11-1	-	TRBJ2-2	TGTGCCAGCAGCTTAGCATTACTAGCGGGAGTCGAAGCAACCGGGGAGCTGTTTTTT	CASSLALLAGVEATGELFF
-	TRBV30	-	TRBJ2-7	TGTGCCTGGAGTGTACTCGGGGTAGCCGGTAGCGGCGGGTCGGCGTTGCAGTACTTC	CAWSVLGVAGSGGSALQYF
TRBD2	TRBV5-4	-	TRBJ2-2	TGTGCCAGCAGTTCGCGACTAGCGGGAGACACCGGGGAGCTGTTTTTT	CASSSRLAGDTGELFF